This T cell receptor (beta chain) was recorded in a study of blood T cell repertoires in COVID-19. Overall study context: Some COVID-19 samples were acute and others convalescent; all came from the United States, Italy and Spain. The cDNA or gDNA used as material had been derived from T cells, B-cell-depleted T cells, or PBMCs.

The germline CDR1 and CDR2 sequences are SGDLS and YYNGEE. This CDR3 has 14 amino acids. V was trimmed by 0 bases and J by 4 bases, leaving 8 bases between them. Seattle cases were enrolled at active infection and followed longitudinally. Source study methods: Counts of nucleated cells, estimated from reference gene primer amplification, were obtained. Some clones are missing from TCRdb's copy, which holds only in-frame ones; the method was immunoSEQ multiplex PCR. V and J calls and clone size are given by that table; D and trimming were obtained from the DNA. Here the sample spans about 410,000 clones, 75% to 90% being singletons.

The sequencing sample was made of peripheral blood. This chain connects TRBV9 to TRBJ1-5, with D perhaps TRBD1 (6 bases). This clonotype was sampled from a middle-aged woman with COVID-19, enrolled during active disease. As DNA, the CDR3 is TGTGCCAGCAGCGTAGCAGGGGTGAATCAGCCCCAGCATTTT. Its protein product is CASSVAGVNQPQHF.